The rows below give T cell receptor beta chains drawn from one sample of a study of cytomegalovirus exposure and HLA in healthy donors. Here immunoSEQ multiplex PCR was the method, and the copy in TCRdb shows in-frame clones only, minus some. The profile shows about 37,000 clones, around two thirds of them singletons. Sequencing was carried out using PBMCs. These receptors all stem from a man aged 25 to 40 in good health and CMV-seronegative. CDR3s include the opening cysteine and the closing phenylalanine or tryptophan. A D gene is named only where the DNA matches it firmly. For some rows the clone size is stated as once, few or many, or as a class when expanded; others skip it.

d_gene: -; abundance: large; v_gene: TRBV11-2; j_gene: TRBJ2-6; CDR3aa: CASSFIESGANVLTF; CDR3nt: TGTGCCAGCAGCTTCATCGAGTCTGGGGCCAACGTCCTGACTTTC
d_gene: -; abundance: -; v_gene: TRBV28; j_gene: TRBJ1-5; CDR3aa: CASSLSTGVNQPQHF; CDR3nt: TGTGCCAGCAGTTTATCCACAGGAGTCAATCAGCCCCAGCATTTT
d_gene: TRBD1; abundance: once; v_gene: TRBV28; j_gene: TRBJ1-1; CDR3aa: CASSPFHRDRDTEAFF; CDR3nt: TGTGCCAGCAGTCCCTTTCACCGGGACAGGGACACTGAAGCTTTCTTT
d_gene: -; abundance: -; v_gene: TRBV10-3; j_gene: TRBJ1-2; CDR3aa: CAISESTGAGYTF; CDR3nt: TGTGCCATCAGTGAGTCGACAGGAGCTGGCTACACCTTC
d_gene: TRBD1; abundance: -; v_gene: TRBV25-1; j_gene: TRBJ1-2; CDR3aa: CASSEDRGWVGYTF; CDR3nt: TGTGCCAGCAGTGAGGACAGGGGGTGGGTTGGCTACACCTTC
d_gene: -; abundance: -; v_gene: TRBV27; j_gene: TRBJ2-7; CDR3aa: CASRSGGHYYEQYF; CDR3nt: TGTGCCAGCAGGTCTGGGGGCCACTACTACGAGCAGTACTTC
d_gene: TRBD2; abundance: -; v_gene: TRBV18; j_gene: TRBJ2-1; CDR3aa: CASRTSGGADEQFF; CDR3nt: TGTGCCAGCCGCACTAGCGGGGGGGCCGATGAGCAGTTCTTC
d_gene: TRBD2; abundance: once; v_gene: TRBV19; j_gene: TRBJ2-7; CDR3aa: CASSSLSGDLSYEQYF; CDR3nt: TGTGCCAGTAGTTCCCTTAGCGGGGACCTCTCCTACGAGCAGTACTTC
d_gene: -; abundance: -; v_gene: TRBV7-8; j_gene: TRBJ1-1; CDR3aa: CASSPGLNTEAFF; CDR3nt: TGTGCCAGCAGCCCAGGCTTGAACACTGAAGCTTTCTTT
d_gene: -; abundance: -; v_gene: TRBV25-1; j_gene: TRBJ1-2; CDR3aa: CASTRGGNANYGYPF; CDR3nt: TGTGCCAGCACTCGGGGAGGCAACGCTAACTATGGCTACCCCTTC
d_gene: -; abundance: -; v_gene: TRBV19; j_gene: TRBJ1-6; CDR3aa: CASNYRENSPLHF; CDR3nt: TGTGCCAGTAATTACAGGGAAAATTCACCCCTCCACTTT
d_gene: -; abundance: -; v_gene: TRBV5-1; j_gene: TRBJ2-5; CDR3aa: CASSQTSLGQETQYF; CDR3nt: TGCGCCAGCAGCCAAACTAGCCTCGGGCAAGAGACCCAGTACTTC
d_gene: -; abundance: -; v_gene: TRBV5-1; j_gene: TRBJ2-1; CDR3aa: CASSIRTRFSYNEQFF; CDR3nt: TGCGCCAGCAGCATACGGACTCGATTCTCCTACAATGAGCAGTTCTTC
d_gene: TRBD1; abundance: -; v_gene: TRBV27; j_gene: TRBJ1-2; CDR3aa: CASSHRDSRNYGYTF; CDR3nt: TGTGCCAGCAGCCACCGGGACAGCCGTAACTATGGCTACACCTTC
d_gene: -; abundance: -; v_gene: TRBV7-9; j_gene: TRBJ2-3; CDR3aa: CASSLGSGDTDTQYF; CDR3nt: TGTGCCAGCAGCTTAGGTTCAGGGGACACAGATACGCAGTATTTT
d_gene: TRBD2; abundance: -; v_gene: TRBV25-1; j_gene: TRBJ2-7; CDR3aa: CASSVGGGVSYEQYF; CDR3nt: TGTGCCAGCAGTGTCGGCGGGGGAGTCTCCTACGAGCAGTACTTC
d_gene: TRBD2; abundance: few; v_gene: TRBV11-3; j_gene: TRBJ2-7; CDR3aa: CASSLAGGPSYEQYF; CDR3nt: TGTGCCAGCAGCTTAGCGGGAGGACCTTCCTACGAGCAGTACTTC
d_gene: -; abundance: few; v_gene: TRBV7-2; j_gene: TRBJ2-5; CDR3aa: CASSLVPVQETQYF; CDR3nt: TGTGCCAGCAGCTTAGTCCCAGTGCAAGAGACCCAGTACTTC
d_gene: -; abundance: once; v_gene: TRBV30; j_gene: TRBJ2-1; CDR3aa: CAWSFGGSYNEQFF; CDR3nt: TGTGCCTGGAGTTTTGGGGGGTCTTACAATGAGCAGTTCTTC